Listed below are T cell receptor beta chains from one sample, sequenced in a study of T cells in Graves' hyperthyroidism and ophthalmopathy. One entry per CDR3 protein, called by TCRdb with MiXCR from the multiplex PCR reads. Of about 570,000 distinct CDR3 sequences in the sample, more than 45% were seen once. Sequencing was done on a sample of peripheral blood or thyroid tissue (not recorded which). These receptors all stem from an adult woman with Graves' disease, either hyperthyroidism or ophthalmopathy (not recorded which). The conserved cysteine and the conserved F or W are not part of the CDR3 here. D genes are given only for firm matches.

V gene: TRBV7-2
D gene: .
CDR3 protein: ASSLVQTGGPLH

V gene: TRBV5-1
D gene: .
CDR3 protein: ASRKASTGELF

V gene: TRBV7-2
D gene: .
CDR3 protein: ASSPRKTHTTSSYEQY

V gene: TRBV20-1
D gene: .
CDR3 protein: SASEDFNSPLH

V gene: TRBV7-9
D gene: .
CDR3 protein: ASSGRDYEQY

V gene: TRBV4-3
D gene: TRBD1
CDR3 protein: ASSQGRDRARAEAF

V gene: TRBV7-2
D gene: TRBD2
CDR3 protein: ASSFLAGGPRELF

V gene: TRBV28
D gene: .
CDR3 protein: ASIPDVGGEKLF

V gene: TRBV5-1
D gene: TRBD1
CDR3 protein: ASSLEPGGAKTQY

V gene: TRBV7-8
D gene: .
CDR3 protein: ASSLGEKEQF

V gene: TRBV13
D gene: .
CDR3 protein: ASSLGQGYLYEQY

V gene: TRBV20-1
D gene: .
CDR3 protein: SALLGEYEQY

V gene: TRBV28
D gene: .
CDR3 protein: ASSLEGDSSWQY

V gene: TRBV7-9
D gene: TRBD2
CDR3 protein: ASSSLVVAGVTGELF

V gene: TRBV12-3/TRBV12-4
D gene: .
CDR3 protein: ASSPSGTEAF

V gene: TRBV6-6
D gene: TRBD2
CDR3 protein: ASREAGGSYEQY

V gene: TRBV13
D gene: .
CDR3 protein: ASPPQPTNYGYT

V gene: TRBV7-9
D gene: .
CDR3 protein: ASSRDLASYEQY

V gene: TRBV10-3
D gene: .
CDR3 protein: AISYGSALNTEAF

V gene: TRBV20-1
D gene: .
CDR3 protein: SAERAGQYNSPLH

V gene: TRBV29-1
D gene: TRBD2
CDR3 protein: SAMGLAGGPTNEQY

V gene: TRBV20-1
D gene: .
CDR3 protein: SARGFTGREVTAF

V gene: TRBV27
D gene: .
CDR3 protein: ASSLTARGRETQY

V gene: TRBV5-4
D gene: .
CDR3 protein: ASSELGGETQY

V gene: TRBV20-1
D gene: .
CDR3 protein: SAPRQENTEAF

V gene: TRBV7-8
D gene: .
CDR3 protein: ASSPTGLNSPLH

V gene: TRBV20-1
D gene: .
CDR3 protein: SARDEGRVGQETQY

V gene: TRBV6-1
D gene: TRBD1
CDR3 protein: ASSEPGQASRTGELF

V gene: TRBV2
D gene: TRBD2
CDR3 protein: ASSDGTSSGEQY

V gene: TRBV5-1
D gene: TRBD1
CDR3 protein: ASSLALRGQGDEQY

V gene: TRBV2
D gene: .
CDR3 protein: ASSVSWSYEQY

V gene: TRBV15
D gene: .
CDR3 protein: ATSTPRDGNTEAF

V gene: TRBV7-9
D gene: .
CDR3 protein: ASSSRTISAGELF

V gene: TRBV7-3
D gene: .
CDR3 protein: ASSLRQGGVTEAF

V gene: TRBV7-2
D gene: .
CDR3 protein: ATATGGATTYEQY

V gene: TRBV5-1
D gene: .
CDR3 protein: ASSWGARETQY

V gene: TRBV7-9
D gene: TRBD1
CDR3 protein: ASSFGDRAFRNTIY

V gene: TRBV29-1
D gene: .
CDR3 protein: SVWGDNSYEQY

V gene: TRBV29-1
D gene: .
CDR3 protein: SVLVSRTYEQY

V gene: TRBV24-1
D gene: TRBD1
CDR3 protein: ATSDFGQGVHEQY

V gene: TRBV27
D gene: .
CDR3 protein: ASSLENRRSPLH

V gene: TRBV2
D gene: TRBD2
CDR3 protein: ASEWLAVSYNEQF

V gene: TRBV29-1
D gene: TRBD1
CDR3 protein: SVNSPGQGGHEQY

V gene: TRBV20-1
D gene: .
CDR3 protein: SASVREIGIY

V gene: TRBV5-1
D gene: .
CDR3 protein: ASSADGRPGEQF

V gene: TRBV10-3
D gene: .
CDR3 protein: AISEEGIGEETQY

V gene: TRBV20-1
D gene: .
CDR3 protein: SASAGVQETQY

V gene: TRBV6-1
D gene: TRBD2
CDR3 protein: ASSESLAGEHNEQY